Listed below are T cell receptor beta chains from one sample, sequenced in a study of cytomegalovirus exposure and HLA in healthy donors. Data came from immunoSEQ multiplex PCR; TCRdb stores just in-frame clones and leaves some out. Counted here are under 200,000 clones, about four fifths occurring once; the ten biggest clones make up 1%. Material for sequencing was PBMCs. The receptors shown here come from a woman in her forties or fifties in good health and CMV-seropositive. Each CDR3 is given with its conserved first and last residue. Each record gives: clone size, D gene, J gene, V gene, CDR3 length, CDR3 DNA, CDR3 protein. A D gene is named only where the DNA matches it firmly. Rows give clone size only sometimes, using once, few, many, or a class for an expanded clone.

NA | NA | TRBJ2-3 | TRBV9 | 15 | TGTGCCAGCAGCATCGATGGACACCGCACAGATACGCAGTATTTT | CASSIDGHRTDTQYF
NA | TRBD1 | TRBJ1-1 | TRBV19 | 11 | TGTGCCAGTATCGACAGGGGTAAAGCTTTCTTT | CASIDRGKAFF
few | TRBD1 | TRBJ2-1 | TRBV7-2 | 13 | TGTGCCAGCAGCGAAGTGGACAGGACCGAGCAGTTCTTC | CASSEVDRTEQFF
NA | NA | TRBJ1-1 | TRBV18 | 14 | TGTGCCAGCTCACCACCGTCGGTGAACACTGAAGCTTTCTTT | CASSPPSVNTEAFF
once | NA | TRBJ2-7 | TRBV21-1 | 16 | TGTGCCAGCAGCACCTTTGAGGGGGACAACTCCTACGAGCAGTACTTC | CASSTFEGDNSYEQYF
NA | NA | TRBJ1-1 | TRBV5-8 | 13 | TGTGCCAGCAGCCGCAACGCCGGGACACAAGCTTTCTTT | CASSRNAGTQAFF
NA | NA | TRBJ2-1 | TRBV28 | 18 | TGTGCCAGCCCTCCCGCCCCCCCGACTAGGGGTTCCTACAATGAGCAGTTCTTC | CASPPAPPTRGSYNEQFF
few | TRBD1 | TRBJ2-1 | TRBV7-9 | 15 | TGTGCCAGCAGCCCCCTGGGACAGGGGTACAATGAGCAGTTCTTC | CASSPLGQGYNEQFF
NA | NA | TRBJ2-2 | TRBV7-2 | 15 | TGTGCCAGCAGTTTCCAGGGTTTGAACACCGGGGAGCTGTTTTTT | CASSFQGLNTGELFF
once | NA | TRBJ2-3 | TRBV28 | 14 | TGTGCCAGCAATCGCGGGGGCTTGACAGATACGCAGTATTTT | CASNRGGLTDTQYF
once | NA | TRBJ2-2 | TRBV30 | 14 | TGTGCCTGGGCTGGGCTTACGAACACCGGGGAGCTGTTTTTT | CAWAGLTNTGELFF
once | NA | TRBJ1-4 | TRBV14 | 16 | TGTGCCAGCAGCCAAAGAGGAGGGGCAGTGGCTGAAAAACTGTTTTTT | CASSQRGGAVAEKLFF
NA | TRBD2 | TRBJ2-3 | TRBV15 | 18 | TGTGCCACCAGCAGACAAACCAATAGCGGGAGTAAGCAAGATACGCAGTATTTT | CATSRQTNSGSKQDTQYF
NA | NA | TRBJ2-5 | TRBV11-2 | 13 | TGTGCCAGCAGCTGGGCCAGGGAAGAGACCCAGTACTTC | CASSWAREETQYF
NA | TRBD1 | TRBJ2-2 | TRBV5-1 | 15 | TGCGCCAGCAGCTTGGGTCCAGGGGGCACCGGGGAGCTGTTTTTT | CASSLGPGGTGELFF
once | NA | TRBJ1-1 | TRBV7-8 | 16 | TGTGCCAGCAGCTTAGCCCTCGGGGGGCTAGGCACTGAAGCTTTCTTT | CASSLALGGLGTEAFF
NA | NA | TRBJ1-4 | TRBV5-4 | 15 | TGTGCCAGCAGCTTGGATCCAGGCGCTAATGAAAAACTGTTTTTT | CASSLDPGANEKLFF
NA | NA | TRBJ2-2 | TRBV5-1 | 16 | TGCGCCAGCAGCTTGAGCCCCCCCCCGGACACCGGGGAGCTGTTTTTT | CASSLSPPPDTGELFF
once | TRBD1 | TRBJ1-1 | TRBV5-4 | 15 | TGTGCCAGCAGTTTGAACAGGGGGACGAACACTGAAGCTTTCTTT | CASSLNRGTNTEAFF
NA | TRBD1 | TRBJ1-5 | TRBV6-6 | 14 | TGTGCCAGCAGTATACAGGGGGCGAATCAGCCCCAGCATTTT | CASSIQGANQPQHF
NA | NA | TRBJ2-2 | TRBV27 | 17 | TGTGCCAGCAGTTTAGCGGGGCGGGGTGCGAACACCGGGGAGCTGTTTTTT | CASSLAGRGANTGELFF
NA | TRBD1 | TRBJ2-1 | TRBV2 | 14 | TGTGCCAGCAGTAGGGGGCAGACGGTCTGGGAGCAGTTCTTC | CASSRGQTVWEQFF
NA | NA | TRBJ1-2 | TRBV11-2 | 15 | TGTGCCAGCAGCCTCCAGATCGCAGGTTCATATGGCTACACCTTC | CASSLQIAGSYGYTF
NA | TRBD1 | TRBJ1-1 | TRBV7-9 | 16 | TGTGCCAGCAGCGAACGACAGGGGAGCGGAAACACTGAAGCTTTCTTT | CASSERQGSGNTEAFF
NA | NA | TRBJ1-2 | TRBV7-9 | 14 | TGTGCCAGCAGCTTAGTTACGATAGTCTATGGCTACACCTTC | CASSLVTIVYGYTF
NA | TRBD1 | TRBJ2-7 | TRBV28 | 14 | TGTGCCAGCAGTTTACCAGGGGGCGGAGGCGAGCAGTACTTC | CASSLPGGGGEQYF
NA | TRBD1 | TRBJ2-5 | TRBV7-3 | 13 | TGTGCCAGCAGCCCAGGGGGCGAGGAGACCCAGTACTTC | CASSPGGEETQYF
once | TRBD1 | TRBJ1-2 | TRBV19 | 14 | TGTGCCAGTAGTATCGGACAGGCCTACTATGGCTACACCTTC | CASSIGQAYYGYTF
few | NA | TRBJ1-2 | TRBV6-1 | 13 | TGTGCCAGCAGTGTACAGGGATCCTATGGCTACACCTTC | CASSVQGSYGYTF
NA | NA | TRBJ1-2 | TRBV19 | 15 | TGTGCCAGTAGTATTCTTCCGACAGCTAACTATGGCTACACCTTC | CASSILPTANYGYTF
NA | NA | TRBJ1-2 | TRBV10-2 | 15 | TGCGCCAGCAGTTCGTACCGGGAGGTCAACTATGGCTACACCTTC | CASSSYREVNYGYTF
few | NA | TRBJ2-7 | TRBV6-5 | 13 | TGTGCCAGCAGTTACAGCAGGTCCTACGAGCAGTACTTC | CASSYSRSYEQYF
NA | NA | TRBJ2-1 | TRBV28 | 14 | TGTGCCAGCAGTTTACCCGACATACACAATGAGCAGTTCTTC | CASSLPDIHNEQFF
NA | NA | TRBJ2-2 | TRBV7-2 | 16 | TGTGCCAGCAGCTTCACCTTAGTAGCCGGCACCGGGGAGCTGTTTTTT | CASSFTLVAGTGELFF
once | NA | TRBJ2-5 | TRBV12-5 | 20 | TGTGCTAGTGGTTTGGCCCGCCCCGAGTGTGCAGTGGCGGACCAAGAGACCCAGTACTTC | CASGLARPECAVADQETQYF
NA | TRBD2 | TRBJ2-3 | TRBV28 | 15 | TGTGCCAGCAGTTTTTATCTAGCGGGGGTAGGTACGCAGTATTTT | CASSFYLAGVGTQYF
NA | NA | TRBJ1-5 | TRBV28 | 17 | TGTGCCAGCGGGCTAAGGATAACAGGGTTTCTCAATCAGCCCCAGCATTTT | CASGLRITGFLNQPQHF
NA | TRBD1 | TRBJ2-5 | TRBV15 | 14 | TGTGCCACCAGCGACGGGACAGGGGATGAGACCCAGTACTTC | CATSDGTGDETQYF
few | TRBD2 | TRBJ2-3 | TRBV5-1 | 16 | TGCGCCAGCAGCCCGCGTGGGACTAGCGGGGGGGATACGCAGTATTTT | CASSPRGTSGGDTQYF
once | TRBD1 | TRBJ1-6 | TRBV7-8 | 15 | TGTGCCAGCAGCCCCCGACAGGGGGTTATATCACCCCTCCACTTT | CASSPRQGVISPLHF
few | TRBD2 | TRBJ2-3 | TRBV28 | 15 | TGTGCCAGCAGAGTACGGGGGGGGGCGGGTCGTACGCAGTATTTT | CASRVRGGAGRTQYF
NA | TRBD1 | TRBJ1-4 | TRBV5-4 | 17 | TGTGCCAGCAGCTCCCAGGACAGGCCGCGGATCATGGAAAAACTGTTTTTT | CASSSQDRPRIMEKLFF
NA | TRBD2 | TRBJ2-3 | TRBV6-4 | 15 | TGTGCCAGCAGTGAGCTAGCGGGACGCACAGATACGCAGTATTTT | CASSELAGRTDTQYF
NA | TRBD1 | TRBJ1-5 | TRBV5-5 | 15 | TGTGCCAGCAGCTCCGACAGGGGGACGCCCCAGCCCCAGCATTTT | CASSSDRGTPQPQHF